This T cell receptor (beta chain) was sequenced for a study of PD-L1 blockade in urothelial cancer. In the study overall: Atezolizumab was started by patients at some point between 2014 and 2015 at 1,200 mg intravenously every 3 weeks. Once treatment had started, blood was analyzed at 3 weeks (second dose) and again at 6 weeks. Whole-study results and caveats: Blood TCR clonality below the median before treatment was a predictor of better survival.

Time point: peripheral blood 6 weeks after treatment start. With regard to this clone: Its antigen is undetermined.

The data were produced by immunoSEQ multiplex PCR, yet TCRdb's version contains in-frame clones alone and is incomplete. The sample yields around 40,000 clones, approximately 78% seen once. This TCR was sampled from a man in his 60s with urothelial cancer. Sequenced here: PBMCs, sampled around atezolizumab (anti-PD-L1) treatment.

DNA of the CDR3: TGTGCCAGCAGCTTTACCCCTATGACGGGCTCTGGGGCCAACGTCCTGACTTTC. It codes for CASSFTPMTGSGANVLTF. V and J are TRBV5-6 and TRBJ2-6; no firm D call. Trimming cost V 2 bases and J 0 bases, with 15 bases left between them. The CDR3 totals 18 residues. The germline V gene has CDR1 SGHDT and CDR2 YYEEEE.